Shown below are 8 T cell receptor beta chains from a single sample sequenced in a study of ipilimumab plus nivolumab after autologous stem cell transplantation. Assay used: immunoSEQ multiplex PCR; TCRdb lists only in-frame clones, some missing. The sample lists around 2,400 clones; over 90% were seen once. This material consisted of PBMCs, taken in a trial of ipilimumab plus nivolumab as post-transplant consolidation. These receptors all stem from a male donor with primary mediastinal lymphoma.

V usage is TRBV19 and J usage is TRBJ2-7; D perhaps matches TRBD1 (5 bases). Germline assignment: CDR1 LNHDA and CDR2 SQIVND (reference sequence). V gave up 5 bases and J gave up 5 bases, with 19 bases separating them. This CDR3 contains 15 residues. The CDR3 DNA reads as TGTGCCAGTAGTTTTCCGGCGGCAGGGCTGGACGAGCAGTACTTC. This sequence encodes CASSFPAAGLDEQYF.

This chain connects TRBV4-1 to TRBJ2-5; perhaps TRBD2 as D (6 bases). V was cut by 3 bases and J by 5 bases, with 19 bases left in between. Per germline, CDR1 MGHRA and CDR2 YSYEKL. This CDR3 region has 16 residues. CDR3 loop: CASSHDYRELGETQYF. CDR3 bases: TGCGCCAGCAGCCACGATTACCGGGAGCTGGGGGAGACCCAGTACTTC.

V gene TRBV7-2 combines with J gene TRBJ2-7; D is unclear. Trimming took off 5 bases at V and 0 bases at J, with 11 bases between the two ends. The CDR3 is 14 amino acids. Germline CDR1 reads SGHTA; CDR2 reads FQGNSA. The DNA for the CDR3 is TGTGCCAGCAGCCCGACTGGTTTCTCCTACGAGCAGTACTTC. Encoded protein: CASSPTGFSYEQYF.

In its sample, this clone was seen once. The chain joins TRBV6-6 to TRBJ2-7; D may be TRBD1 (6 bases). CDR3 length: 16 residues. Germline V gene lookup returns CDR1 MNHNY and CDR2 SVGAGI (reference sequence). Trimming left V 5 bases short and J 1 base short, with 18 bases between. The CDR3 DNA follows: TGTGCCAGCAGTCGACCTACAGGGTTGAGTTCCTACGAGCAGTACTTC. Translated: CASSRPTGLSSYEQYF.

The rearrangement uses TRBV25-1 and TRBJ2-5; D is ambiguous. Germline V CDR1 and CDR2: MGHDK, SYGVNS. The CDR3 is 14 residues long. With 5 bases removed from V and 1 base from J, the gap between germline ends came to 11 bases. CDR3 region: CASSHPDVQETQYF. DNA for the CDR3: TGTGCCAGCAGTCACCCAGATGTCCAAGAGACCCAGTACTTC.

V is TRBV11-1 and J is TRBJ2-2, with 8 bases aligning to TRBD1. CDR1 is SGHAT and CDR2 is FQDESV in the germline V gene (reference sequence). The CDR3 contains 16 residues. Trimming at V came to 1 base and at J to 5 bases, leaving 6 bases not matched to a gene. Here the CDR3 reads CASSLEAGGITGELFF. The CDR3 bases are TGTGCCAGCAGCTTAGAGGCAGGGGGCATAACCGGGGAGCTGTTTTTT.

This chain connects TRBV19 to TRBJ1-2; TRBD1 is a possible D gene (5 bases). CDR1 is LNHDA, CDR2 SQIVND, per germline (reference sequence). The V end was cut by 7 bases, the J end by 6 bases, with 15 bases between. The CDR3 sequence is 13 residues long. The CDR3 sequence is CASKEGTANGYTF. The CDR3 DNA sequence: TGTGCCAGTAAGGAAGGGACGGCCAATGGCTACACCTTC.

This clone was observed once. The CDR3: CASSPRGGQDEAFF. CDR3 DNA: TGTGCCAGCAGCCCCAGGGGGGGCCAGGATGAAGCTTTCTTT. The rearrangement joins TRBV9 to TRBJ1-1; 7 positions match TRBD1. The CDR3 totals 14 residues. Per the germline V gene, CDR1 is SGDLS and CDR2 is YYNGEE. V lost 4 bases and J lost 7; bases outside the gene matches: 10.